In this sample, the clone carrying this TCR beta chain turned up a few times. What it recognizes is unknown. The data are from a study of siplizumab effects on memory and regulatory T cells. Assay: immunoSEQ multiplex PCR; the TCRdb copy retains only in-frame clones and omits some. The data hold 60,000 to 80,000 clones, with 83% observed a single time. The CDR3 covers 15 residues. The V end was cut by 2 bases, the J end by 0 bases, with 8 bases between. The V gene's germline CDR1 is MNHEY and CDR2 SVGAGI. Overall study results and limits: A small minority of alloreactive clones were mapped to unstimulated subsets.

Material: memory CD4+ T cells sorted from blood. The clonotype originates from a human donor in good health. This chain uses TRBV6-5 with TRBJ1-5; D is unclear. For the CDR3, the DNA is TGTGCCAGCAGTTACCTTCCGGATAGCAATCAGCCCCAGCATTTT. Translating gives CASSYLPDSNQPQHF.